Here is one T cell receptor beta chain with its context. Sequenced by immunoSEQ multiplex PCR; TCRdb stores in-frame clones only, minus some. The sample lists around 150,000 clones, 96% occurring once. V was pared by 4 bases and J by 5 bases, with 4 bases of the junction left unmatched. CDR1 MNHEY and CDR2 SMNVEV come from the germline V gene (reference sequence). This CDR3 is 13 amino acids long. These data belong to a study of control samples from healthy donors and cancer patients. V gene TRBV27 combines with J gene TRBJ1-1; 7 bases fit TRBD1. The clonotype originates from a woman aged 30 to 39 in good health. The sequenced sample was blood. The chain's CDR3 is CASSSYRGTEAFF. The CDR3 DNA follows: TGTGCCAGCAGTTCGTACAGGGGAACTGAAGCTTTCTTT.